The 19 T cell receptor beta chains reported below all come from one sample, sequenced in a study of cytomegalovirus exposure and HLA in healthy donors. The study ran its PCR with 60 Vbeta and 13 Jbeta primers. Clones were sequenced by immunoSEQ multiplex PCR, and TCRdb holds only the in-frame ones, with some missing. The table lists roughly 190,000 clones. Sequencing input: PBMCs. The receptors originated from a man in his thirties or forties in good health and CMV-seronegative.

The chain couples TRBV6-4 to TRBJ1-2; 10 bases map to TRBD1. Unmatched junction bases numbered 18, after V lost 3 bases and J lost 8 bases. Germline CDR1 is MRHNA and CDR2 is SNTAGT. The CDR3 spans 18 residues. In DNA form, the CDR3 reads TGTGCCAGCAGTGAGGTTTTTCGGCGGGACAGGGGAGGACAAGGCTACACCTTC. The encoded protein is CASSEVFRRDRGGQGYTF.

The chain joins TRBV6-1 to TRBJ2-7; TRBD1 matches 9 bases. The CDR3 loop spans 13 amino acids. J lost 5 bases, V lost 6 bases, and 5 bases had no gene match. In germline, CDR1 is MNHNS, CDR2 SASEGT. CDR3 DNA: TGTGCCAGCAGGAGGACAGGGGCCCACGAGCAGTACTTC. Its protein is CASRRTGAHEQYF.

The J gene is TRBJ2-5, the V gene TRBV9; TRBD2 matches 13 bases. Trimming removed 2 bases from V and 5 bases from J; junction bases left unmatched: 9. This CDR3 spans 17 amino acids. Germline V gene sequence: CDR1 SGDLS, CDR2 YYNGEE. The DNA for the CDR3 is TGTGCCAGCAGCGTCGGACTAGCGGGAGATCTAGGGGAGACCCAGTACTTC. Its translation is CASSVGLAGDLGETQYF.

The chain combines TRBV6-5 with TRBJ1-1; a weak D match, TRBD1 (6 bases). This CDR3 is 16 amino acids long. Germline V gene sequence: CDR1 MNHEY, CDR2 SVGAGI. With 0 bases removed from V and 1 base from J, the gap between germline ends came to 12 bases. CDR3 sequence (DNA): TGTGCCAGCAGTTACTCAACAGGGATGAGGAACACTGAAGCTTTCTTT. Its translation is CASSYSTGMRNTEAFF.

The V gene is TRBV7-9, the J gene TRBJ2-7, with a tentative D call TRBD2 (5 bases). The germline V gene has CDR1 SEHNR and CDR2 FQNEAQ (reference sequence). Trimming removed 2 bases from V and 7 bases from J, with 12 bases in between. The CDR3 sequence is 13 residues long. CDR3 bases: TGTGCCAGCAGCTTACCCGCGGGCTGGGAGCAGTACTTC. Its translation: CASSLPAGWEQYF.

The chain employs TRBV9 and TRBJ2-2, with 8 bases aligning to TRBD2. From germline, CDR1 is SGDLS and CDR2 YYNGEE. The length of the CDR3 is 18 residues. V shed 0 bases, J shed 4 bases, and the junction held 11 bases outside the gene matches. The CDR3 is CASSVAEGLVWGTGELFF. The CDR3 DNA sequence: TGTGCCAGCAGCGTAGCGGAGGGACTAGTCTGGGGCACCGGGGAGCTGTTTTTT.

The rearrangement uses TRBV9 and TRBJ1-5, with TRBD1 matching 9 bases. The CDR3 contains 15 residues. The ends lost 0 bases at V and 2 bases at J; junction bases unmatched: 0. Germline V gene data show CDR1 as SGDLS and CDR2 as YYNGEE. CDR3 region: CASSVGTGGNQPQHF. The CDR3 nucleotides are TGTGCCAGCAGCGTAGGGACAGGGGGCAATCAGCCCCAGCATTTT.

The rearrangement links TRBV27 to TRBJ2-1; 10 bases match TRBD1. The CDR3 runs to 15 residues. V dropped 0 bases and J dropped 6; count of bases not matched to a gene: 2. Germline V gene lookup returns CDR1 MNHEY and CDR2 SMNVEV (reference sequence). CDR3 nucleotides: TGTGCCAGCAGTTTATCGGACAGGGGGTTCAATGAGCAGTTCTTC. This gives the protein CASSLSDRGFNEQFF.

The V gene is TRBV2, the J gene TRBJ2-7, with a weak D call TRBD1 (5 bases). The V gene's germline CDR1 is SNHLY and CDR2 FYNNEI. This CDR3 is 12 amino acids long. Trimming pared 4 bases from V and 3 bases from J, leaving 7 bases between. CDR3 coding DNA: TGTGCCAGCAGTGGGACACGCTACGAGCAGTACTTC. Translated: CASSGTRYEQYF.

The V call is TRBV30, the J call TRBJ1-1; no definite D call. The germline CDR1 and CDR2 sequences are GTSNPN and SVGIG (reference sequence). Trimming left V 4 bases short and J 0 bases short, with 6 bases between. This CDR3 is 12 amino acids long. DNA for the CDR3: TGTGCCTGGACTTTTATGAACACTGAAGCTTTCTTT. Protein product: CAWTFMNTEAFF.

The rearrangement links TRBV10-3 to TRBJ1-2; a weak D match, TRBD1 (6 bases). The V gene's germline CDR1 is ENHRY and CDR2 SYGVKD. The CDR3 spans 13 residues. Deletions cut 7 bases from V and 4 bases from J, with 13 bases between. The CDR3 sequence is CAITGGAGYGYTF. The CDR3 bases are TGTGCCATCACGGGGGGCGCTGGCTATGGCTACACCTTC.

The J gene is TRBJ2-3, the V gene TRBV6-5, with D maybe TRBD2 (6 bases). This CDR3 spans 11 amino acids. Germline V CDR1 and CDR2: MNHEY, SVGAGI. Trimming stripped 6 bases from V and 8 bases from J, with 9 bases between. This CDR3 is CASSLGGTQYF. The CDR3 coding sequence is TGTGCCAGCAGCCTGGGGGGTACGCAGTATTTT.

The chain links TRBV2 to TRBJ1-3; possible D gene TRBD1, 6 bases. Germline V gene data show CDR1 as SNHLY and CDR2 as FYNNEI. The CDR3 spans 15 residues. V dropped 1 base and J dropped 2 bases, with 9 bases sitting between them. The CDR3 reads CASSEEAGAGNTIYF. The CDR3 bases are TGTGCCAGCAGTGAAGAGGCAGGGGCTGGAAACACCATATATTTT. Full variable domain (rest looked up from reference TRBV2 and TRBJ1-3): EPEVTQTPSHQVTQMGQEVILRCVPISNHLYFYWYRQILGQKVEFLVSFYNNEISEKSEIFDDQFSVERPDGSNFTLKIRSTKLEDSAMYFCASSEEAGAGNTIYFGEGSWLTVV.

On this clone itself: One end of the junction does not line up with germline, which may come from a read error. J is TRBJ1-6 and V is TRBV6-1; 7 bases line up with TRBD1. Germline values: CDR1 MNHNS, CDR2 SASEGT. The CDR3 totals 13 residues. CDR3 nucleotides: TGTGCCAGCAAGGGACAGATTAATTCAGCCCTCCACTTT. Protein sequence: CASKGQINSALHF.

The rearrangement joins TRBV28 to TRBJ1-1, with D possibly being TRBD1 (5 bases). V was shortened by 4 bases and J by 1 base, with 13 bases between the two germline ends. Germline assignment: CDR1 MDHEN and CDR2 SYDVKM. This CDR3 has 15 residues. The CDR3 nucleotides are TGTGCCAGCAGTTCCCCTGGTGGGGCGAACACTGAAGCTTTCTTT. It translates to CASSSPGGANTEAFF.

The chain links TRBV21-1 to TRBJ2-5; the table's D call of TRBD2 was not tested on the DNA. TRBV21-1 corresponds to a pseudogene. The CDR3 length is 17 residues. DNA of the CDR3: TGTGCCAGCAGCAAAGCGCGTCCAGCCGGGAGTCCAGAGACCCAGTACTTC. It specifies CASSKARPAGSPETQYF.

This sequence joins TRBV19 and TRBJ1-1; D is unclear. The germline CDR1 and CDR2 sequences are LNHDA and SQIVND (reference sequence). V lost 3 bases and J lost 7, with 9 bases in between. The CDR3 contains 12 residues. CDR3 bases: TGTGCCAGTAGTATTGAGGGTTATGAAGCTTTCTTT. It yields the protein CASSIEGYEAFF.

CDR3 nucleotide sequence: TGTGCCACCGGTAGGGGGCGGGATAGCGTCGTCTACGAGCAGTACTTC. Protein: CATGRGRDSVVYEQYF. The chain has TRBV10-3 and TRBJ2-7; D perhaps matches TRBD1 (7 bases). The CDR3 extends over 16 amino acids. Germline V gene sequence: CDR1 ENHRY, CDR2 SYGVKD. V was clipped by 10 bases and J by 3 bases, with 25 bases between them.

The chain couples TRBV29-1 to TRBJ2-2, with D perhaps matching TRBD2 (5 bases). CDR3 length: 13 amino acids. CDR1 and CDR2 (germline): SQVTM, ANQGSEA. V gave up 3 bases and J gave up 5 bases, with 10 bases separating them. As DNA, the CDR3 is TGCAGCGTTGACCCCGGGGTTACCGGGGAGCTGTTTTTT. Translation gives CSVDPGVTGELFF.